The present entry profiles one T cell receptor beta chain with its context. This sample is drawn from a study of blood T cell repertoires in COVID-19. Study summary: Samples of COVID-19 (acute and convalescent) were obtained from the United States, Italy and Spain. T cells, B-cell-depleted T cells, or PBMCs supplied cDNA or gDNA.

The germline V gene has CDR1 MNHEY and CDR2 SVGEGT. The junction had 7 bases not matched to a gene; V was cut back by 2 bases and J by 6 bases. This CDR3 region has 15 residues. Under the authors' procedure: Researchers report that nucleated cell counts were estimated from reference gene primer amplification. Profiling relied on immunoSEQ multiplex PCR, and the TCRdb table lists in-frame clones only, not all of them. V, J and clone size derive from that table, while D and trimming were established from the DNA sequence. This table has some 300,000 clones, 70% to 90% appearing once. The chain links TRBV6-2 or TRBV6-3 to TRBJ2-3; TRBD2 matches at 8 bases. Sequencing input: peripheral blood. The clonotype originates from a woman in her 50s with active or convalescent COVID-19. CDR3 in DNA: TGTGCCAGCAGTTACGCAACTAGCGGAGTCGATACGCAGTATTTT. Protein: CASSYATSGVDTQYF.